This T cell receptor (beta chain) was profiled in a study of T cell responses to AZD1222 COVID-19 vaccine. Trimming took 1 base from V and 4 from J, leaving 24 bases between them. The germline V gene encodes CDR1 SGDLS and CDR2 YYNGEE. CDR3 length: 19 residues. TCRdb's copy holds only in-frame clones and misses some; the assay was immunoSEQ multiplex PCR. The data hold about 100,000 clones, with about nine tenths observed a single time. This clone has just a few counts. The source material was peripheral blood, sampled 28 days after the second AZD1222 dose. The V gene is TRBV9, the J gene TRBJ1-3; D is unresolved. The receptor was derived from an adult who received the AZD1222 COVID-19 vaccine. The CDR3: CASSVMEEVLIGSGNTIYF. DNA of the CDR3: TGTGCCAGCAGCGTAATGGAGGAAGTATTAATAGGGAGCGGAAACACCATATATTTT.